Presented here are 3 T cell receptor beta chains from one specimen sequenced in a study of regulatory T cells in long-lasting Graves disease. Arm-PCR of CDR3 regions and iRepertoire HTBI primers were used to build TCR beta libraries. MiXCR was run by TCRdb on the multiplex PCR reads, yielding one entry per CDR3 protein. The table shows about 200,000 distinct CDR3 sequences, with approximately 20% occurring only once. Indicated time point: newly diagnosed GD, antithyroid drugs for less than 3 months. Researchers made the TCR library from RNA that was extracted from PBMCs. This specimen consisted of peripheral blood mononuclear cells (PBMCs), obtained at new diagnosis, from a patient treated with antithyroid drugs. The receptors were gathered from a female donor with Graves disease.

The table lists this clonotype with many counts. CDR3 DNA: TGTGCCAGCAGCTTGGCTAGCGGGAGTTTCAATGAGCAGTTCTTC. This encodes CASSLASGSFNEQFF. The genes are TRBV7-2 and TRBJ2-1, with 10 positions matching TRBD2. CDR3 length equals 15 residues. The germline CDR1 and CDR2 sequences are SGHTA and FQGNSA. V lost 3 bases to trimming and J lost 6 bases; unmatched junction nucleotides: 5.

This clonotype showed up many times. This chain joins TRBV28 and TRBJ2-5; D may be TRBD1 (5 bases). The CDR3 has 16 amino acids. Trimming left V 5 bases short and J 1 base short, with 17 bases between. The germline gives CDR1 MDHEN, CDR2 SYDVKM. CDR3 bases: TGTGCCAGCAGTCCAACAGGTTCCTACATCCAAGAGACCCAGTACTTC. It translates to CASSPTGSYIQETQYF.

This clonotype was counted many times. The chain recombines TRBV5-1 with TRBJ1-1; weak D call: TRBD1 (6 bases). Trimming shortened V by 2 bases and J by 6 bases, and 11 bases separated the two germline ends. Germline V gene data show CDR1 as SGHRS and CDR2 as YFSETQ. The CDR3 spans 13 residues. The CDR3 DNA follows: TGCGCCAGCAGCTTCTCACAGGGATCTGAAGCTTTCTTT. It codes for CASSFSQGSEAFF.